The 2 T cell receptor beta chains in this list originate from one sample, sequenced in a study of control samples from healthy donors and cancer patients. Sequencing used immunoSEQ multiplex PCR; TCRdb keeps in-frame clones, though not all of them. The data show tens of thousands of clones, nearly 90% seen once. Sequencing was carried out using blood. All receptors derive from a man aged 50 to 59 in good health.

J is TRBJ1-6 and V is TRBV5-4; perhaps TRBD1 as D (5 bases). Germline lookup yields CDR1 SGHNT and CDR2 YYREEE (reference sequence). V was cut by 4 bases and J by 8 bases, with 16 bases left in between. The CDR3 spans 15 residues. As DNA, the CDR3 is TGTGCCAGCAGCCCTATGACAGCACCTGATTCACCCCTCCACTTT. Its translation is CASSPMTAPDSPLHF.

The chain is built from TRBV5-6 and TRBJ2-7; 10 bases are a match to TRBD1. The CDR3 has 16 amino acids. V was pared by 1 base and J by 1 base, with 5 bases of the junction left unmatched. Germline lookup yields CDR1 SGHDT and CDR2 YYEEEE. The CDR3 spells CASSLSGQGTSYEQYF. In DNA, the CDR3 is TGTGCCAGCAGCTTGTCGGGACAGGGGACTTCCTACGAGCAGTACTTC.